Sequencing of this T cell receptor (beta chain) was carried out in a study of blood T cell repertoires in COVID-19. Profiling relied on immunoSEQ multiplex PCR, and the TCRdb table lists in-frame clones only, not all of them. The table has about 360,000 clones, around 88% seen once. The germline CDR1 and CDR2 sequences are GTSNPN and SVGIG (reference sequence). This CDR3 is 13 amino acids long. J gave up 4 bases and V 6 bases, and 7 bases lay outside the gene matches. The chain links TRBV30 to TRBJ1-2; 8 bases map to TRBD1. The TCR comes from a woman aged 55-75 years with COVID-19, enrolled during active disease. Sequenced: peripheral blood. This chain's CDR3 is CACHRGSVYGYTF. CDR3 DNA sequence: TGTGCCTGCCACAGGGGGTCTGTCTATGGCTACACCTTC.